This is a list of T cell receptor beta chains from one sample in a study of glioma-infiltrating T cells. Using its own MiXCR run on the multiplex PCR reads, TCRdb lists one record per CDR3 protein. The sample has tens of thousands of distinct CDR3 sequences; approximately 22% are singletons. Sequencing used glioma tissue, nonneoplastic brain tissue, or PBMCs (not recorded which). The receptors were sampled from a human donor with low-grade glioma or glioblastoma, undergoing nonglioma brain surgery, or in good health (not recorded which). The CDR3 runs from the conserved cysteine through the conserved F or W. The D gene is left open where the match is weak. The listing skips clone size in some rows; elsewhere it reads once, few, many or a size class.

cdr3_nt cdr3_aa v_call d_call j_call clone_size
TGTGCCAGTAGTCGGTGGCGGGAGGGCCATCACGAGCAGTACTTC CASSRWREGHHEQYF TRBV19 TRBD2 TRBJ2-7 few
TGTGCCAGTACCCCCACGTTCGGGACTAGCGGGAGGGCTGGGTACAATGAGCAGTTCTTC CASTPTFGTSGRAGYNEQFF TRBV19 TRBD2 TRBJ2-1 many
TGCGCCAGCAGCCGGACAGCCACTAACTCCTACGAGCAGTACTTC CASSRTATNSYEQYF TRBV4-1 NA TRBJ2-7 NA
TGCAGTGCCAGAAGGACAGGGGCTAACTATGGCTACACCTTC CSARRTGANYGYTF TRBV20-1 TRBD1 TRBJ1-2 many
TGTGCCAGCAGTTTAAAGGAATACACTGAAGCTTTCTTT CASSLKEYTEAFF TRBV27 NA TRBJ1-1 medium-sized
TGTGCCAGCAGTTTTGGGGGGGGGAAAAAGGAAGCTTTCTTT CASSFGGGKKEAFF TRBV12-3/TRBV12-4 NA TRBJ1-1 NA
TGTGCCAGCAGCGTAACAACAGGGGTCTACAATGAGCAGTTCTTC CASSVTTGVYNEQFF TRBV9 TRBD1 TRBJ2-1 few
TGCAGCGGGGGTGACATGAACACTGAAGCTTTCTTT CSGGDMNTEAFF TRBV29-1 NA TRBJ1-1 NA
TGTGCCAGCTCACCCCGGGGAATAACCTACGAGCAGTACTTC CASSPRGITYEQYF TRBV18 NA TRBJ2-7 many
TGTGCCATCAGCACCGGGGACAGCCAACATTTC CAISTGDSQHF TRBV10-3 TRBD1 TRBJ2-7 once
TGTGCCAGCACTCGACAGGGGATGAACACTGAAGCTTTCTTT CASTRQGMNTEAFF TRBV27 TRBD1 TRBJ1-1 NA
TGTGCCAGCTCACCTTCGGCAGGGGGCATAGCGGATACGCAGTATTTT CASSPSAGGIADTQYF TRBV18 TRBD1 TRBJ2-3 many
TGTGCCAGCAGCCAAGCCGCCGGGACCGCCTTGGGGGGCGGGCAGTACTTC CASSQAAGTALGGGQYF TRBV4-2 NA TRBJ2-7 many
TGCAGCGTGCTGGTACGGGTAGAGACCCAGTACTTC CSVLVRVETQYF TRBV29-1 NA TRBJ2-5 NA
TGTGCCAGCAGTTTTGCGGGGGCAACAGATACGCAGTATTTT CASSFAGATDTQYF TRBV12-3/TRBV12-4 NA TRBJ2-3 NA
TGTGCCAGCGCGGGGCGGGGGACAGAACCCCTCCACTTT CASAGRGTEPLHF TRBV2 TRBD1 TRBJ1-6 many
TGTCCCAGCAGCTTAGGCGGGACAGGGCCCACAGATACGCAGTATTTT CPSSLGGTGPTDTQYF TRBV13 TRBD1 TRBJ2-3 NA
TGTGCCAGCAGCCGAGGACGGGTAAACATTCAGTACTTC CASSRGRVNIQYF TRBV11-2 NA TRBJ2-4 NA
TGTGCCAGCAGCCAAGATGAGGTTGTGGAGACCCAGTACTTC CASSQDEVVETQYF TRBV3-1 NA TRBJ2-5 NA
TGTGCCACCAGCAATAGACAGGGGGTATCTGGGGCCAACGTCCTGACTTTC CATSNRQGVSGANVLTF TRBV15 TRBD1 TRBJ2-6 many
TGTGCCAGTAGTATATCAGGGACTATACCCACAGAGACCCAGTACTTC CASSISGTIPTETQYF TRBV19 TRBD2 TRBJ2-5 NA
TGCAGTGCTAGAGCGGGGACTGAAGCTTTCTTT CSARAGTEAFF TRBV20-1 NA TRBJ1-1 once
TGTGCCAGCAGTCCTCAGGGAGTGGCCTACAATGAGCAGTTCTTC CASSPQGVAYNEQFF TRBV7-9 NA TRBJ2-1 few
TGTGCCAGCAGCCGACAGGACGGGTTCCACGGGGGTGAAAAACTGTTTTTT CASSRQDGFHGGEKLFF TRBV6-1 NA TRBJ1-4 many
TGTGCCAGCAGCTTTTTTATCGTAGGACAGCCGAACACTGAAGCTTTCTTT CASSFFIVGQPNTEAFF TRBV7-9 NA TRBJ1-1 once
TGTGCCAGCAGCTTAGCTCCTAGCGGGGCCGCCGATTACAATGAGCAGTTCTTC CASSLAPSGAADYNEQFF TRBV7-2 TRBD2 TRBJ2-1 many
TGCGCCAGCAGCCCTGCCCTAGCGGGAGGGACAGGTACGCAGTATTTT CASSPALAGGTGTQYF TRBV4-1 TRBD2 TRBJ2-3 NA
TGCGCCAGCAGTGAGATCCAGGCTGGCAGCTACGAGCAGTACTTC CASSEIQAGSYEQYF TRBV10-2 NA TRBJ2-7 many
TGCAGTGCTAGTGCAGGGCACAATGAGCAGTTCTTC CSASAGHNEQFF TRBV20-1 NA TRBJ2-1 many
TGTGCCAGCAGCTTAGCGCTGCTAGCGGGGGAGATGAGCACAGATACGCAGTATTTT CASSLALLAGEMSTDTQYF TRBV7-2 TRBD2 TRBJ2-3 many
TGTGCCAGCAATGGGGACGGTTTGAACACTGAAGCTTTCTTT CASNGDGLNTEAFF TRBV2 NA TRBJ1-1 many
TGCGCCAGCAGCAAACAGGGTCGGGATTCACCCCTCCACTTT CASSKQGRDSPLHF TRBV5-1 NA TRBJ1-6 NA
TGCAGTGCTAGAGGGGAACGTTTTGGGAACACTGAAGCTTTCTTT CSARGERFGNTEAFF TRBV20-1 NA TRBJ1-1 many
TGTGCCAGCAGCGTAGAGTCCTCCGGTGGCTACACCTTC CASSVESSGGYTF TRBV7-9 NA TRBJ1-2 few
TGTGCCAGCAGCGTTCGACAGTTGAACACCGGGGAGCTGTTTTTT CASSVRQLNTGELFF TRBV11-2 NA TRBJ2-2 NA
TGTGCCAGCACTTGGGGGGGGCGGCGCGAGCAGTACTTC CASTWGGRREQYF TRBV6-2/TRBV6-3 NA TRBJ2-7 many
TGTGCCAGCAGAACAAACAGGGGGCAGGAGACCCAGTACTTC CASRTNRGQETQYF TRBV6-1 TRBD1 TRBJ2-5 many
TGTGCCAGCAAGATAGGGGAGCGGCAGCCCCAGCATTTT CASKIGERQPQHF TRBV2 NA TRBJ1-5 many
TGTGCCAGCTCACCCCCTGGGGTAGCGGTAGCCAAAAACATTCAGTACTTC CASSPPGVAVAKNIQYF TRBV18 NA TRBJ2-4 few
TGTGCCAGCAGAGCCCGGGACATCAGGGAGACCCAGTACTTC CASRARDIRETQYF TRBV5-6 NA TRBJ2-5 few
TGTGCCAGCAGTAACGGACAGGGAAGCCAGCCCCAGCATTTT CASSNGQGSQPQHF TRBV7-9 TRBD1 TRBJ1-5 many
TGCGCCAGCAGCTCGGCTGATGGGGGGTATAAAGATACGCAGTATTTT CASSSADGGYKDTQYF TRBV4-1 NA TRBJ2-3 many
TGTGCCAGCAGCTTAGTTACTCTAGCGGGCAGCACAGATACGCAGTATTTT CASSLVTLAGSTDTQYF TRBV7-6 TRBD2 TRBJ2-3 many
TGTGCCAGCAGCCAAAGGGAGGCCACGTACGAGCAGTACTTC CASSQREATYEQYF TRBV4-2 NA TRBJ2-7 few
TGTGCCACCAGTGCCGCACCGGGACAGGGTTCCCCATCATACGAGCAGTTCTTC CATSAAPGQGSPSYEQFF TRBV24-1 TRBD1 TRBJ2-1 NA
TGCAGGGTACGGGTCATAGGCGGGGGCTACACCTTC CRVRVIGGGYTF TRBV20-1 NA TRBJ1-2 many
TGTGCCAGCAGGCTAGCGGGGGCCCAATCCTACAATGAGCAGTTCTTC CASRLAGAQSYNEQFF TRBV6-1 TRBD2 TRBJ2-1 many
TGTGCCAGCAGCCAGGGGGACAAAGGCCGGGATACGCAGTATTTT CASSQGDKGRDTQYF TRBV7-9 TRBD1 TRBJ2-3 NA
TGCAGTGCTACTCCCGGTCTGTATAGCAATCAGCCCCAGCATTTT CSATPGLYSNQPQHF TRBV20-1 NA TRBJ1-5 many
TGTGCCAGTAGTATAGAGGGACAGGGGAGAGCTCAGCCCCAGCATTTT CASSIEGQGRAQPQHF TRBV19 TRBD1 TRBJ1-5 NA